The 31 T cell receptor beta chains presented below share a single source sample, sequenced in a study of shared clonotypes between healthy human individuals. Method: immunoSEQ multiplex PCR; TCRdb's copy keeps in-frame clones and lacks some. The table has around 700,000 clones, approximately 73% seen once. Sequencing was done on a sample of memory CD4+ T cells sorted from blood. This sample's subset: CD45RA-negative fraction. These receptors originate from a woman younger than 45 in good health.

The sample holds a few counts of this clone. The chain carries TRBV25-1 and TRBJ1-1, with TRBD1 matching over 11 bases. V shed 5 bases and J 4 bases; nucleotides not matched to a gene: 3. Germline values: CDR1 MGHDK, CDR2 SYGVNS. The CDR3 runs to 14 residues. The CDR3 reads CASSPGTGGTEAFF. The CDR3 DNA reads TGTGCCAGCAGTCCAGGGACAGGGGGCACTGAAGCTTTCTTT.

This clone turned up a few times. With a much larger clone just one base away, this may be a read error. The sample contains more than one DNA sequence encoding this CDR3. CDR3 residues: CASSQDQGNQPQHF. The CDR3 DNA reads as TGCGCCAGCAGCCAAGATCAAGGTAATCAGCCCCAGCATTTT. V gene TRBV4-1 combines with J gene TRBJ1-5; D remains ambiguous. Germline CDR1 MGHRA, CDR2 YSYEKL. The CDR3 is made up of 14 amino acids. V lost 0 bases, J lost 4 bases, and 7 bases lay in between.

The rearrangement joins TRBV28 to TRBJ1-2; 7 positions match TRBD1. Germline-derived CDR1 and CDR2 are MDHEN and SYDVKM. The CDR3 runs to 13 residues. V was pared by 5 bases and J by 7 bases, with 7 bases of the junction left unmatched. The CDR3 DNA reads as TGTGCCAGCAGTGAGACAGGGTATATTGGCTACACCTTC. Its protein product is CASSETGYIGYTF.

This clone was seen more than once but under ten times. The chain's CDR3 is CASSGSSYEQYF. CDR3 DNA: TGTGCCAGCAGTGGAAGCTCCTACGAGCAGTACTTC. The chain uses TRBV27 and TRBJ2-7, with D hard to call. Per germline, CDR1 MNHEY and CDR2 SMNVEV (reference sequence). The CDR3 extends over 12 amino acids. V dropped 5 bases and J dropped 0 bases, with 5 bases sitting between them.

The rearrangement links TRBV6-6 to TRBJ2-3; tentatively, D is TRBD2 (5 bases). Trimming left V 6 bases short and J 4 bases short, with 17 bases between. CDR1 is MNHNY, CDR2 SVGAGI, per germline (reference sequence). This CDR3 is built from 15 residues. In DNA form, the CDR3 reads TGTGCCAGCAGGGCCCGAACTAGTGATGCAGATACGCAGTATTTT. This translates into CASRARTSDADTQYF.

The J gene is TRBJ2-1, the V gene TRBV6-4, with D perhaps matching TRBD2 (5 bases). This CDR3 contains 14 residues. Germline CDR1 and CDR2: MRHNA and SNTAGT. Between the trimmed V and J ends, which lost 3 bases and 9 bases, there was a span of 15 bases. CDR3 sequence: CASSEMGLEVEQFF. Written as DNA, the CDR3 is TGTGCCAGCAGTGAGATGGGATTGGAGGTTGAGCAGTTCTTC.

This sequence joins TRBV5-1 and TRBJ2-1; D uncertain. Germline V gene sequence: CDR1 SGHRS, CDR2 YFSETQ. The CDR3 loop spans 13 amino acids. V was trimmed by 2 bases and J by 4 bases, leaving 7 bases between them. The CDR3: CASSFGSYNEQFF. The CDR3 bases are TGCGCCAGCAGCTTCGGCAGTTACAATGAGCAGTTCTTC.

The chain is built from TRBV2 and TRBJ1-4; D possibly corresponds to TRBD1 (5 bases). CDR3 length equals 14 residues. Germline-derived CDR1 and CDR2 are SNHLY and FYNNEI. V gave up 6 bases and J gave up 4 bases, with 12 bases separating them. This CDR3 reads CASSKTGYNEKLFF. The CDR3 DNA sequence: TGTGCCAGCAGCAAAACAGGATATAATGAAAAACTGTTTTTT. Drawing the rest from reference TRBV2 and TRBJ1-4, the complete variable domain is EPEVTQTPSHQVTQMGQEVILRCVPISNHLYFYWYRQILGQKVEFLVSFYNNEISEKSEIFDDQFSVERPDGSNFTLKIRSTKLEDSAMYFCASSKTGYNEKLFFGSGTQLSVL.

A remark on this clone: Other DNA sequences from this sample encode an identical CDR3 as well. V and J are TRBV27 and TRBJ1-2; D may be TRBD1 (6 bases). The CDR3 contains 14 residues. Looked up from germline, CDR1 is MNHEY and CDR2 is SMNVEV (reference sequence). Trimming pared 5 bases from V and 3 bases from J, leaving 13 bases between. CDR3: CASSPQQGYYGYTF. The DNA of the CDR3 is TGTGCCAGCAGTCCCCAACAGGGATACTATGGCTACACCTTC.

CDR3 sequence reads: CAISDPGGGGETQYF. The CDR3 DNA is TGTGCCATCAGTGATCCGGGAGGGGGTGGAGAGACCCAGTACTTC. This chain joins TRBV10-3 and TRBJ2-5; 8 bases line up with TRBD2. V shed 3 bases, J shed 4 bases, and the junction held 7 bases outside the gene matches. The CDR3 contains 15 residues. Germline CDR1 and CDR2: ENHRY and SYGVKD.

This chain links TRBV5-5 with TRBJ2-7; TRBD2 matches at 9 bases. V shed 2 bases and J 2 bases; nucleotides not matched to a gene: 8. CDR1 is SGHKS, CDR2 YYEKEE, per germline (reference sequence). This CDR3 has 16 amino acids. Here the CDR3 reads CASSFTRLAATYEQYF. CDR3 DNA sequence: TGTGCCAGCAGCTTTACTAGACTAGCGGCTACCTACGAGCAGTACTTC.

V is TRBV20-1 and J is TRBJ1-1; unclear D gene. Germline lookup yields CDR1 DFQATT and CDR2 SNEGSKA (reference sequence). The ends were cut back, 5 bases at V and 2 bases at J, with 3 bases in the middle. The CDR3 loop spans 10 amino acids. CDR3 sequence (DNA): TGCAGTGCTTATAACACTGAAGCTTTCTTT. Encoded protein: CSAYNTEAFF.

The gene calls are TRBV19 and TRBJ1-5; 7 bases fit TRBD1. With V trimmed by 9 bases and J by 7 bases, 15 bases remained unmatched. CDR1 and CDR2 (germline): LNHDA, SQIVND (reference sequence). The CDR3 loop spans 15 amino acids. The CDR3 nucleotides read TGTGCCAGCCAACACGATTACCAGGGGGGACAGCCCCAGCATTTT. It codes for CASQHDYQGGQPQHF.

The sample holds one count of this clone. The chain employs TRBV4-1 and TRBJ1-5; D gene uncertain. CDR1 is MGHRA and CDR2 is YSYEKL in the germline V gene. The CDR3 sequence is 15 residues long. V lost 3 bases to trimming and J lost 4 bases, with 13 bases between them. The CDR3 is CASSQYQNSNQPQHF. The CDR3 coding sequence is TGCGCCAGCAGCCAGTACCAGAATTCTAATCAGCCCCAGCATTTT.

The J gene is TRBJ1-5, the V gene TRBV21-1. TRBV21-1 corresponds to a pseudogene. The length of the CDR3 is 17 residues. CDR3 sequence (DNA): TGTGCCAGCCTTCGGAGATTTGCGAGGGGCAGGCCTCAGCCCCAGCATTTT. Its protein is CASLRRFARGRPQPQHF.

The genes are TRBV28 and TRBJ2-1; either TRBD1 or TRBD2 may fit D (7 bases each). The CDR3 extends over 16 amino acids. Germline values: CDR1 MDHEN, CDR2 SYDVKM. V lost 5 bases and J 4 bases, leaving 18 bases between the germline ends. Written as DNA, the CDR3 is TGTGCCAGCAGTCCACTCGGGGGGACAGTATACAATGAGCAGTTCTTC. Translated, it gives CASSPLGGTVYNEQFF.

CDR3 amino acids: CASSPGLLNTGELFF. CDR3 coding DNA: TGTGCCAGCAGCCCTGGACTTTTAAACACCGGGGAGCTGTTTTTT. The chain recombines TRBV28 with TRBJ2-2, with D perhaps matching TRBD2 (5 bases). This CDR3 is built from 15 residues. The germline V gene has CDR1 MDHEN and CDR2 SYDVKM. Trimming took off 6 bases at V and 2 bases at J, with 13 bases between the two ends.

The chain carries TRBV7-2 and TRBJ2-4; D gene ambiguous. Looked up from germline, CDR1 is SGHTA and CDR2 is FQGNSA. The CDR3 is made up of 16 amino acids. Trimming took off 5 bases at V and 3 bases at J, with 17 bases between the two ends. CDR3 protein: CASSPVRRGVKNIQYF. The CDR3 DNA follows: TGTGCCAGCAGCCCAGTACGGCGAGGTGTCAAAAACATTCAGTACTTC.

This clone was counted many times. The V gene is TRBV28, the J gene TRBJ2-7; D unresolved. Trimming shortened V by 3 bases and J by 7 bases, and 13 bases separated the two germline ends. Germline CDR1 is MDHEN and CDR2 is SYDVKM. There are 13 residues in the CDR3. The CDR3 is CASSFGSRPEQYF. The DNA of the CDR3 is TGTGCCAGCAGTTTCGGCTCACGGCCGGAGCAGTACTTC.

The genes are TRBV7-2 and TRBJ2-1, with 13 bases matching TRBD2. The CDR3 contains 15 residues. With V trimmed by 2 bases and J by 12 bases, 7 bases remained unmatched. Per the germline V gene, CDR1 is SGHTA and CDR2 is FQGNSA. This CDR3 is CASSLSGGTSGTQFF. As DNA, the CDR3 is TGTGCCAGCAGCTTATCAGGCGGGACTAGCGGGACGCAGTTCTTC.

V gene TRBV6-1 combines with J gene TRBJ2-5; D possibly corresponds to TRBD2 (5 bases). The CDR3 sequence is 12 residues long. CDR1 and CDR2 (germline): MNHNS, SASEGT. The germline V and J ends were trimmed by 6 bases and 4 bases, with 9 bases remaining between them. CDR3 sequence reads: CASRAVGETQYF. The DNA of the CDR3 is TGTGCCAGCAGAGCGGTGGGAGAGACCCAGTACTTC.

V is TRBV5-1 and J is TRBJ2-2; no clear D. Germline V CDR1 and CDR2: SGHRS, YFSETQ. Trimming stripped 0 bases from V and 6 bases from J, with 9 bases between. This CDR3 contains 14 residues. Here the CDR3 DNA reads TGCGCCAGCAGCTTGGGACCTGCGCCCGGGGAGCTGTTTTTT. Translating it yields CASSLGPAPGELFF.

This chain links TRBV5-4 with TRBJ2-5; D is tentatively TRBD1 or TRBD2 (7 bases each). The length of the CDR3 is 14 residues. The V end was cut by 4 bases, the J end by 4 bases, with 14 bases between. Germline V gene data show CDR1 as SGHNT and CDR2 as YYREEE (reference sequence). CDR3: CASSKTGRGETQYF. Here the CDR3 DNA reads TGTGCCAGCAGCAAGACAGGGAGGGGAGAGACCCAGTACTTC.

This clone was counted only a few times. The chain employs TRBV7-2 and TRBJ1-2; D gene uncertain. This CDR3 is 13 amino acids long. With 1 base removed from V and 8 bases from J, the gap between germline ends came to 11 bases. Germline V gives CDR1 SGHTA, CDR2 FQGNSA. CDR3: CASSLDKGRGYTF. The CDR3 coding sequence is TGTGCCAGCAGCTTAGACAAGGGTCGGGGCTACACCTTC.

Only one count was recorded for this clone. The rearrangement joins TRBV5-1 to TRBJ2-5; 16 nucleotides align to TRBD2. V was clipped by 4 bases and J by 4 bases; unmatched bases: 10. The CDR3 extends over 18 amino acids. CDR1 SGHRS and CDR2 YFSETQ come from the germline V gene. The CDR3: CASSAGLAGGWNLETQYF. The CDR3 DNA reads TGCGCCAGCAGCGCGGGACTAGCGGGAGGGTGGAATTTAGAGACCCAGTACTTC.

This clone was observed a handful of times. The rearrangement joins TRBV2 to TRBJ2-1; TRBD2 matches 11 bases. The CDR3 runs to 16 residues. Trimming cost V 6 bases and J 5 bases; bases outside gene matches: 9. CDR1 is SNHLY, CDR2 FYNNEI, per germline. DNA of the CDR3: TGTGCCAGCAGGAAACCTAGCGGGAGGACTAACAATGAGCAGTTCTTC. Amino acid sequence: CASRKPSGRTNNEQFF. The full variable domain, in which reference TRBV2 and TRBJ2-1 provide the parts outside the CDR3, is EPEVTQTPSHQVTQMGQEVILRCVPISNHLYFYWYRQILGQKVEFLVSFYNNEISEKSEIFDDQFSVERPDGSNFTLKIRSTKLEDSAMYFCASRKPSGRTNNEQFFGPGTRLTVL.

J is TRBJ2-1 and V is TRBV27; D is unclear. V was pared by 7 bases and J by 8 bases, with 18 bases between. CDR3 length: 14 residues. Germline loops: CDR1 MNHEY, CDR2 SMNVEV (reference sequence). The chain's CDR3 is CASIQSRDIDEQFF. As DNA, the CDR3 is TGTGCCAGCATCCAGTCAAGGGATATAGATGAGCAGTTCTTC.

The rearrangement uses TRBV29-1 and TRBJ2-5; the D gene could be TRBD1 or TRBD2 (5 bases each). The tail of the sequence fits TRBJ2-7 better, so the J call may be wrong. The CDR3 spans 14 residues. Germline V lookup: CDR1 SQVTM, CDR2 ANQGSEA. This CDR3 reads CSVVTGLNSYEQYF. The CDR3 DNA follows: TGCAGCGTTGTCACGGGGCTCAACTCCTACGAGCAGTACTTC.

V usage is TRBV11-2 and J usage is TRBJ2-3; the match to TRBD2 covers 9 bases. Trimming cost V 5 bases and J 6 bases; bases outside gene matches: 12. CDR3 length: 16 residues. CDR1 is SGHAT and CDR2 is FQNNGV in the germline V gene. As DNA, the CDR3 is TGTGCCAGCAGCCGCCGACGGGGACTAGCCTCGGATACGCAGTATTTT. Translated, it gives CASSRRRGLASDTQYF.

The chain carries TRBV4-2 and TRBJ2-7; D not resolved. Trimming removed 0 bases from V and 0 bases from J, with 12 bases in between. The CDR3 has 16 amino acids. The germline CDR1 and CDR2 sequences are LGHNA and YNFKEQ. The CDR3 coding sequence is TGTGCCAGCAGCCAAGATCATCCGGCGAGCTCCTACGAGCAGTACTTC. Translated, it gives CASSQDHPASSYEQYF.

This clone has just one count. This chain connects TRBV7-2 to TRBJ2-7; D is unclear. Trimming pared 4 bases from V and 6 bases from J, leaving 19 bases between. CDR3 length: 15 residues. The germline gives CDR1 SGHTA, CDR2 FQGNSA. The CDR3 protein is CASSSQPVATGEQYF. The CDR3 DNA is TGTGCCAGCAGCTCGCAGCCCGTCGCGACCGGCGAGCAGTACTTC.